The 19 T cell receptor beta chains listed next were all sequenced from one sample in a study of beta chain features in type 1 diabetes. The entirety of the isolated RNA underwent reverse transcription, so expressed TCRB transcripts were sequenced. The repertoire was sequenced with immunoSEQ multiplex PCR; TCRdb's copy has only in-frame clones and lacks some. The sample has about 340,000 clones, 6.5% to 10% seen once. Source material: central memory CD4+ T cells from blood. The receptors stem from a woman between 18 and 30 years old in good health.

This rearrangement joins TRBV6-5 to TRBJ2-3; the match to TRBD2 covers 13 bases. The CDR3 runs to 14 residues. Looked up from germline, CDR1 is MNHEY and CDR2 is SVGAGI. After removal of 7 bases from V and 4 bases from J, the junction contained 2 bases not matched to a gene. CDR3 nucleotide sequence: TGTGCCAGCAAAGGACTAGCGGGAGCAGATACGCAGTATTTT. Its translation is CASKGLAGADTQYF.

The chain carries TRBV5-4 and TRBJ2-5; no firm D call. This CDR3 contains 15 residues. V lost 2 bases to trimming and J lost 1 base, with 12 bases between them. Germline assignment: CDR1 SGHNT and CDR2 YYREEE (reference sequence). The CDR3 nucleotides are TGTGCCAGCAGCTTCATAGGCCGGATCCAAGAGACCCAGTACTTC. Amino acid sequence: CASSFIGRIQETQYF.

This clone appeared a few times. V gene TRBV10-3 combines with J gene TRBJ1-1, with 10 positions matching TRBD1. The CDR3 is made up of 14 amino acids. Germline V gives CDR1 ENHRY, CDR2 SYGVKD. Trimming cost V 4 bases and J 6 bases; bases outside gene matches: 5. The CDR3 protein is CAISGGQGRPEAFF. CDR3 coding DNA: TGTGCCATCAGTGGGGGACAGGGGCGGCCTGAAGCTTTCTTT.

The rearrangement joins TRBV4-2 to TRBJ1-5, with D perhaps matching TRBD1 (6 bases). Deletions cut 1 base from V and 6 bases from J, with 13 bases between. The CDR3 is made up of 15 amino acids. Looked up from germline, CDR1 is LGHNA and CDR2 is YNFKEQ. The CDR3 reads CASSQGDRRGQPQHF. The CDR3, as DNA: TGTGCCAGCAGCCAAGGTGACAGGAGGGGTCAGCCCCAGCATTTT.

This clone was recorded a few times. The CDR3 loop is CASSPFRDSGEAFF. CDR3 nucleotides: TGTGCCAGTAGCCCATTCAGGGACTCAGGAGAAGCTTTCTTT. This chain connects TRBV19 to TRBJ1-1; TRBD1 might be the D (5 bases). Per the germline V gene, CDR1 is LNHDA and CDR2 is SQIVND (reference sequence). Trimming pared 6 bases from V and 8 bases from J, leaving 19 bases between. The CDR3 has 14 residues.

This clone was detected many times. CDR3 sequence reads: CASSVQPGREAFF. The CDR3, as DNA: TGTGCCAGCAGCGTACAACCGGGTCGTGAAGCTTTCTTT. The chain recombines TRBV9 with TRBJ1-1; D unresolved. The germline CDR1 and CDR2 sequences are SGDLS and YYNGEE. The CDR3 is 13 residues long. Deletions cut 1 base from V and 7 bases from J, with 11 bases between.

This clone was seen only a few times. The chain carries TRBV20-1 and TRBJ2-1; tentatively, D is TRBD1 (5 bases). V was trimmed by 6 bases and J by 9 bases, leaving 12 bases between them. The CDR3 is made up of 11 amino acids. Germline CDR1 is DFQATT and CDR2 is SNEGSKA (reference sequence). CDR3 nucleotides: TGCAGTGCCCGTCGACAGATTGAGCAGTTCTTC. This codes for CSARRQIEQFF.

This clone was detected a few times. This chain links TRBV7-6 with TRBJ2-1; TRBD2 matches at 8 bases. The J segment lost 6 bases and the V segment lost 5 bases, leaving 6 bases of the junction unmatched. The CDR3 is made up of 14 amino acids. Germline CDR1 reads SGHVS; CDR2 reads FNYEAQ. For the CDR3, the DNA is TGTGCCAGCAGCCCTCGAGCGGGAGCCAATGAGCAGTTCTTC. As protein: CASSPRAGANEQFF.

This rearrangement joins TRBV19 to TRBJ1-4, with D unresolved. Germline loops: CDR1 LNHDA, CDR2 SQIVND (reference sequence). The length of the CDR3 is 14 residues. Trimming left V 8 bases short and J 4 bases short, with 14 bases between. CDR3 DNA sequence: TGTGCCAGTTCCTCCAATCGACTTAATGAAAAACTGTTTTTT. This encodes CASSSNRLNEKLFF.

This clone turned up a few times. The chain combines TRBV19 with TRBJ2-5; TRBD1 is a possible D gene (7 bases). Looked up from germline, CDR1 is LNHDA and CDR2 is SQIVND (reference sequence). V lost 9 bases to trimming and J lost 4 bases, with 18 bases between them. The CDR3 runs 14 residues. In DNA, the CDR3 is TGTGCCAGCTCCCAGGGGGGACTTCGAGAGACCCAGTACTTC. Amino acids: CASSQGGLRETQYF. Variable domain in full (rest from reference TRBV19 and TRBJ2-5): DGGITQSPKYLFRKEGQNVTLSCEQNLNHDAMYWYRQDPGQGLRLIYYSQIVNDFQKGDIAEGYSVSREKKESFPLTVTSAQKNPTAFYLCASSQGGLRETQYFGPGTRLLVL.

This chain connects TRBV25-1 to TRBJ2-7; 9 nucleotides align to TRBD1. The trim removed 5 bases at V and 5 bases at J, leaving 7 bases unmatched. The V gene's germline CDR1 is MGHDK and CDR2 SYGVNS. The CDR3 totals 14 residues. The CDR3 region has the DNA TGTGCCAGCAGTAACCGGGACAGGGACGACGAGCAGTACTTC. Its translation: CASSNRDRDDEQYF.

CDR3: CASSYPLGGSQPQHF. Here the CDR3 DNA reads TGTGCCAGCAGTTACCCTTTGGGAGGGAGTCAGCCCCAGCATTTT. The J gene is TRBJ1-5, the V gene TRBV28; no definite D call. CDR1 MDHEN and CDR2 SYDVKM come from the germline V gene. This CDR3 has 15 residues. Trimming took off 4 bases at V and 6 bases at J, with 16 bases between the two ends.

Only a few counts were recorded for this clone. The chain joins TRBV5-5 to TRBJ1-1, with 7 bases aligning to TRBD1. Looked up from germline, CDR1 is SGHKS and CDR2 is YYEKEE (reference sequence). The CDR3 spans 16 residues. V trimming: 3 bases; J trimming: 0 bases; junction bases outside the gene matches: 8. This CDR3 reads CASSYRGPTMNTEAFF. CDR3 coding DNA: TGTGCCAGCAGCTACAGGGGCCCAACAATGAACACTGAAGCTTTCTTT.

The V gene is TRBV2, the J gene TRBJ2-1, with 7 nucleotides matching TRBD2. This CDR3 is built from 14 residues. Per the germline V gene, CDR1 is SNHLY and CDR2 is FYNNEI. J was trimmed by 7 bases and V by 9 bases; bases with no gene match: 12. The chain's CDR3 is CARGGGSARNEQFF. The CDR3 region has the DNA TGTGCCAGAGGAGGCGGGAGCGCACGGAATGAGCAGTTCTTC. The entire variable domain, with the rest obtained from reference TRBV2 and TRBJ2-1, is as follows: EPEVTQTPSHQVTQMGQEVILRCVPISNHLYFYWYRQILGQKVEFLVSFYNNEISEKSEIFDDQFSVERPDGSNFTLKIRSTKLEDSAMYFCARGGGSARNEQFFGPGTRLTVL.

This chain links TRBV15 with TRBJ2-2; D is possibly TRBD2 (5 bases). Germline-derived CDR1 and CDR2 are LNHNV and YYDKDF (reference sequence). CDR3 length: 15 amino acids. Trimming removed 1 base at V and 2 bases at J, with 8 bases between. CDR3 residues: CATSRGTRNTGELFF. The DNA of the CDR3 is TGTGCCACCAGCAGAGGAACTAGAAACACCGGGGAGCTGTTTTTT.

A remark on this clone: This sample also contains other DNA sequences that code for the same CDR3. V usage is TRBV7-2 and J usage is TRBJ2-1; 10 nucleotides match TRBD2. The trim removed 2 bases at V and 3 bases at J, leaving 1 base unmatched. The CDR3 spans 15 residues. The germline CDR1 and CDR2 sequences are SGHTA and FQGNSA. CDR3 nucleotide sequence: TGTGCCAGCAGCTTATTAGCGGGAGGCTACAATGAGCAGTTCTTC. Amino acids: CASSLLAGGYNEQFF.

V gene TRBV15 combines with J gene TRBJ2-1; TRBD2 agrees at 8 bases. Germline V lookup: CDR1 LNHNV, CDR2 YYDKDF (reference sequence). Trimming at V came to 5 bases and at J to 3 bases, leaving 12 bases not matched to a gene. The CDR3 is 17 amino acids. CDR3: CATSPASGGIGYNEQFF. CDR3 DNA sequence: TGTGCCACCAGCCCCGCGTCGGGAGGGATCGGCTACAATGAGCAGTTCTTC.

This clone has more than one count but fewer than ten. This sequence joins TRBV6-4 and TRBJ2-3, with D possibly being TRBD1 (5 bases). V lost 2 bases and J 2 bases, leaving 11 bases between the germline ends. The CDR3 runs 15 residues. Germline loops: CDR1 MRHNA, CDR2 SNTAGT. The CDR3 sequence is CASSDETVNTDTQYF. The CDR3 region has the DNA TGTGCCAGCAGTGACGAGACAGTCAACACAGATACGCAGTATTTT.

The CDR3 region has the DNA TGTGCCAGCAGCTTAGAGGGGGTAGAGCAGTACTTC. Its protein is CASSLEGVEQYF. This chain uses TRBV11-2 with TRBJ2-7, with D possibly being TRBD1 or TRBD2 (5 bases each). Trimming took off 0 bases at V and 7 bases at J, with 7 bases between the two ends. Germline-derived CDR1 and CDR2 are SGHAT and FQNNGV. The CDR3 extends over 12 amino acids.